The entry below gives a single T cell receptor (beta chain) sequence along with its context. TCRdb's table, derived via immunoSEQ multiplex PCR, lists solely in-frame clones and lacks some. This sample carries roughly 410,000 clones, 75% to 90% of them seen once, and the ten largest clones take approximately 1.5%. The data stem from a study of blood T cell repertoires in COVID-19. Germline V gene data show CDR1 as MDHEN and CDR2 as SYDVKM. The CDR3 consists of 18 residues. V was clipped by 6 bases and J by 7 bases; unmatched bases: 18. The rearrangement uses TRBV28 and TRBJ1-4, with TRBD1 matching 9 bases. The receptor was isolated from a woman in her thirties or forties with COVID-19, enrolled during active disease. The sample consisted of peripheral blood. CDR3 loop: CASRRTGETQGMGEKLFF. In DNA form, the CDR3 reads TGTGCCAGCAGGCGGACAGGGGAGACTCAGGGTATGGGTGAAAAACTGTTTTTT.